Sequencing of this T cell receptor (beta chain) was carried out in a study of cytomegalovirus exposure and HLA in healthy donors. Study-wide findings and caveats: Presence/absence results assume similar sequencing depth per donor, which may not hold. A missense variant in DCLRE1C was later tied to TCR beta V- and J-gene trimming. Reportedly, diagnosis of cytomegalovirus status by the classifier showed high specificity and sensitivity. Later work associated approximately 17,000 TCR beta sequences with HLA alleles at 0.05 false discovery rate.

Comments on this clone: As yet, its antigen is unknown.

V lost 0 bases and J lost 6; bases outside the gene matches: 7. The V gene's germline CDR1 is SGHRS and CDR2 YFSETQ. The CDR3 consists of 15 residues. PCR was performed using 60 Vbeta and 13 Jbeta primers. Data came from immunoSEQ multiplex PCR; TCRdb stores just in-frame clones and leaves some out. The sample has some 48,000 clones. What was sequenced was PBMCs. This TCR was recovered from a male donor in good health and CMV-seropositive. The chain uses TRBV5-1 and TRBJ2-3, with 7 bases identical to TRBD1. Here the CDR3 reads CASSLEKTGMDTQYF. In nucleotides, the CDR3 is TGCGCCAGCAGCTTGGAGAAGACAGGGATGGATACGCAGTATTTT.